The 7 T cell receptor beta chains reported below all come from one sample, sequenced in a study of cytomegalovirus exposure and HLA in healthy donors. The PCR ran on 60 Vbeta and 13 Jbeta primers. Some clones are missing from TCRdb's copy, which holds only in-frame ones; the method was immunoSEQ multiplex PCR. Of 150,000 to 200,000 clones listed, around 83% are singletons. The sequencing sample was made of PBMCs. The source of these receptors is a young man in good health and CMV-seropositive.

The CDR3 sequence: CASSRTSGVGETQYF. DNA for the CDR3: TGTGCCAGCAGCCGGACTAGCGGGGTCGGAGAGACCCAGTACTTC. The genes are TRBV2 and TRBJ2-5, with 12 bases that match TRBD2. The CDR3 totals 15 residues. The J segment lost 4 bases and the V segment lost 6 bases, leaving 6 bases of the junction unmatched. The germline V gene has CDR1 SNHLY and CDR2 FYNNEI.

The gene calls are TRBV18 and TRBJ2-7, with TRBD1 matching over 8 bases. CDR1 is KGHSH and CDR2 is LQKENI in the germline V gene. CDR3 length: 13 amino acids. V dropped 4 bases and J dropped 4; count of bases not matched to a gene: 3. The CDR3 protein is CASSRGQGYEQYF. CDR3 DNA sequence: TGTGCCAGCTCACGAGGACAGGGTTACGAGCAGTACTTC.

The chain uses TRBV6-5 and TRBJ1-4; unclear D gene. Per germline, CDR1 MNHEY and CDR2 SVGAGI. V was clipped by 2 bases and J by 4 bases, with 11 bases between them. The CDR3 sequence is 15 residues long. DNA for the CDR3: TGTGCCAGCAGTTACGCGTGGTCGGGTAATGAAAAACTGTTTTTT. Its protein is CASSYAWSGNEKLFF.

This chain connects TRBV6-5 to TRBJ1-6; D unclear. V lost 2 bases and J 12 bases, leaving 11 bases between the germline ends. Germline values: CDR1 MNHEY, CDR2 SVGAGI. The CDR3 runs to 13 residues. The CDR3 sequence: CASSYVEGGPLHF. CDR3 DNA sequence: TGTGCCAGCAGTTACGTAGAGGGAGGACCCCTCCACTTT.

The CDR3 sequence: CACRGEYEQYF. CDR3 nucleotide sequence: TGTGCCTGCCGGGGGGAATACGAGCAGTACTTC. The chain employs TRBV30 and TRBJ2-7; 7 positions agree with TRBD2. Losses at the gene ends were 6 bases for V and 4 bases for J; bases not matched to a gene: 3. The V gene's germline CDR1 is GTSNPN and CDR2 SVGIG (reference sequence). The CDR3 is 11 residues long.

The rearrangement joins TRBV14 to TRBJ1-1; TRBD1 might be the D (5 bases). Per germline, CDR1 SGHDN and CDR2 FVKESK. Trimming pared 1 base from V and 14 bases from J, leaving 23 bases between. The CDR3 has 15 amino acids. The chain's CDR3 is CASSQVERDSVGRFF. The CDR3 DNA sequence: TGTGCCAGCAGCCAAGTTGAGCGGGACTCCGTTGGTCGGTTCTTT.

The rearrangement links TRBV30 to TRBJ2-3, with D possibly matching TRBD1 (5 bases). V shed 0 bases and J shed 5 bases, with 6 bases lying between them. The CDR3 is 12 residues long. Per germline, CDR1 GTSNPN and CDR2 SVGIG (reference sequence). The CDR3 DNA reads TGTGCCTGGAGTGTACAGGTAGATACGCAGTATTTT. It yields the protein CAWSVQVDTQYF.